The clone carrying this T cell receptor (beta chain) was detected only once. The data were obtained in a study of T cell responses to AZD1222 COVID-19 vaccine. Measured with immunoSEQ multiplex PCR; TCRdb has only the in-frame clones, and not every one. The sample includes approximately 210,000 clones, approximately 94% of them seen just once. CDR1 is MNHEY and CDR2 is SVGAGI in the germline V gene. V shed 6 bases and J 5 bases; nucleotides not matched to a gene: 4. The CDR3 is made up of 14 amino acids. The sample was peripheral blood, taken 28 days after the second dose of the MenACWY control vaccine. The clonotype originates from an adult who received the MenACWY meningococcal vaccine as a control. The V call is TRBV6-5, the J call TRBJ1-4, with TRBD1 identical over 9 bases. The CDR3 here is CASSTGQGNEKLFF. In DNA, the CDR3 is TGTGCCAGCAGCACGGGACAGGGAAATGAAAAACTGTTTTTT.